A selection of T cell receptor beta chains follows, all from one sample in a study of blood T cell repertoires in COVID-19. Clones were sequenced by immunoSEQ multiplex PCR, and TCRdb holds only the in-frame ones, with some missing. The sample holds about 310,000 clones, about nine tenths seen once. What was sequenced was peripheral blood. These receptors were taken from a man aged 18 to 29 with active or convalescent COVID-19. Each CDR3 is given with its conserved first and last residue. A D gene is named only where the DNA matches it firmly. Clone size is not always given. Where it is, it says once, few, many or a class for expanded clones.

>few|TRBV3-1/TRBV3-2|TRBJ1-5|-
TGTGCCAGCAGCCACCTACAGGTCGACAATCAGCCCCAGCATTTT
CASSHLQVDNQPQHF
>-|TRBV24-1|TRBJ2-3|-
TGTGCCACCAGTGACCTCGGGACAACTAGCACAGATACGCAGTATTTT
CATSDLGTTSTDTQYF
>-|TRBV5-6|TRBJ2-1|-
TGTGCCAGCAGCTCCAAGCCGACAGACAATGAGCAGTTCTTC
CASSSKPTDNEQFF
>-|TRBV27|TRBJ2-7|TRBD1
TGTGCCAGCAGTGCGGGACAGGGGGCGGATCAGTACTTC
CASSAGQGADQYF
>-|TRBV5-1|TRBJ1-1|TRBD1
TGCGCCAGCAGCTTGGAGGACAGGACTGAAGCTTTCTTT
CASSLEDRTEAFF
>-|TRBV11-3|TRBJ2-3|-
TGTGCCAGCAGCCAGGACTCCGGTCGGGCAATGGGGAGCACAGATACGCAGTATTTT
CASSQDSGRAMGSTDTQYF
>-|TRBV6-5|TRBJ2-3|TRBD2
TGTGCCAGCAGTTGGGTAGCGGGGGGTTCAGATACGCAGTATTTT
CASSWVAGGSDTQYF
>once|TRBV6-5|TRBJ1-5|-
TGTGCCAGCAGTTACTCGGGCAGTCAGCCCCAGCATTTT
CASSYSGSQPQHF
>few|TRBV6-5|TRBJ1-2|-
TGTGCCAGCAGTCCACGACAGAACTATGGCTACACCTTC
CASSPRQNYGYTF
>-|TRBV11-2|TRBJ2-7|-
TGTGCCAGCAGCTTAGGTCTCGCAGTCACCTACGAGCAGTACTTC
CASSLGLAVTYEQYF
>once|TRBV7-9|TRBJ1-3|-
TGTGCCAGCAGCTTTTATAACGGAGCCTTTGGAAACACCATATATTTT
CASSFYNGAFGNTIYF
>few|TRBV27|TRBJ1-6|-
TGTGCCAGCAGTCGCAGGGGAGCAATGGATTCACCCCTCCACTTT
CASSRRGAMDSPLHF
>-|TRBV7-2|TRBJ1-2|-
TGTGCCAGCAGCTTATACGGGGTAGACTATGGCTACACCTTC
CASSLYGVDYGYTF
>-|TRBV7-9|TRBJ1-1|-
TGTGCCAGCAGAGGCGGGAACACTGAAGCTTTCTTT
CASRGGNTEAFF
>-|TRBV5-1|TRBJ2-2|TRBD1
TGCGCCAGCAGCCTGGGACAGGGGACGGCCGGGGAGCTGTTTTTT
CASSLGQGTAGELFF
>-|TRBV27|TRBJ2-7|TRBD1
TGTGCCAGCAGTAAAACGACAGGGGTGGGTTTCGGCGAGCAGTACTTC
CASSKTTGVGFGEQYF
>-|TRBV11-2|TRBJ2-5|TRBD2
TGTGCCAGCAGCCTCACCCACCCTAGCGGGGGTGGGGAGACCCAGTACTTC
CASSLTHPSGGGETQYF
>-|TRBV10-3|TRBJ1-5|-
TGTGCCATCAGTCTCGCAGGTGGCAATCAGCCCCAGCATTTT
CAISLAGGNQPQHF
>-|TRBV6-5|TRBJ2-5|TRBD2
TGTGCCAGCAGAATTAGCGGGGGGGAACAAGAGACCCAGTACTTC
CASRISGGEQETQYF
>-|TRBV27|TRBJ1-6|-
TGTGCCAGCAGCAGCCGGGACATAGGTTCGGGCTGGGTTGATAATTCACCCCTCCACTTT
CASSSRDIGSGWVDNSPLHF
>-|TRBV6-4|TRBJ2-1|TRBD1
TGTGCCAGCAGTGACGGACAGGACCACAATGAGCAGTTCTTC
CASSDGQDHNEQFF
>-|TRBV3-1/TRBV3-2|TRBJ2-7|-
TGTGCCAGCAGCCGTCAGGGTGATTGGTACGAGCAGTACTTC
CASSRQGDWYEQYF
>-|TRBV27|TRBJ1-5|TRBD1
TGTGCCAGCAGGGGACAGGGGGGCGGTCAGCCCCAGCATTTT
CASRGQGGGQPQHF
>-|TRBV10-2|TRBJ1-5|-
TGCGCCACAAAGGACACTTTCAATCAGCCCCAGCATTTT
CATKDTFNQPQHF
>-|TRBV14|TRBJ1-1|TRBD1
TGTGCCAGCAGCCACTACAGGGGCGAGGGTGCTGAAGCTTTCTTT
CASSHYRGEGAEAFF
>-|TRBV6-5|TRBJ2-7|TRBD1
TGTGCCAGCAGTTACTCGGGACAGGTACGCTCCTACGAGCAGTACTTC
CASSYSGQVRSYEQYF
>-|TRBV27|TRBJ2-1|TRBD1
TGTGCCAGCAGTTTATCGACAGGGGGATCATATGAGCAGTTCTTC
CASSLSTGGSYEQFF
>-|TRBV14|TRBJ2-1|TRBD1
TGTGCCAGCAGCCAACTAGGACAGGCGATGTACAATGAGCAGTTCTTC
CASSQLGQAMYNEQFF
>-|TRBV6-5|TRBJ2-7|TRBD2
TGTGCCAGCAGTTACTTGGGGACTAGCGAAGAGCAGTACTTC
CASSYLGTSEEQYF
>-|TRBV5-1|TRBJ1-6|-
TGCGCCAGCAGCTTGGGGCAGGGTGGTTCCTATAATTCACCCCTCCACTTT
CASSLGQGGSYNSPLHF
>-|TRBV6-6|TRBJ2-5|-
TGTGCAACCTCACCCAGGGCAGCACCTAACCAAGAGACCCAGTACTTC
CATSPRAAPNQETQYF
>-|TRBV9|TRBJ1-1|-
TGTGCCAGCAGCGTAGTAGGGCGGGCGAACACTGAAGCTTTCTTT
CASSVVGRANTEAFF
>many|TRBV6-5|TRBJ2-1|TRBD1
TGTGCCAGCAACCCGGGACAGGGGGCCGATGAGCAGTTCTTC
CASNPGQGADEQFF
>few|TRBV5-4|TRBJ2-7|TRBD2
TGTGCCAGCTCAACCGGGACTAGCGGGATATACGAGCAGTACTTC
CASSTGTSGIYEQYF
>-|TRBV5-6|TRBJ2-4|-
TGTGCCAGCAGCTTGTCGTTAGCCAAAAACATTCAGTACTTC
CASSLSLAKNIQYF
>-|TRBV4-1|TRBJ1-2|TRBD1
TGCGCCAGCAGCCAACCCCGGGACAGGGCTTTCAATGGCTACACCTTC
CASSQPRDRAFNGYTF
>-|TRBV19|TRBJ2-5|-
TGTGCCAGCACCCGGGTTTTCCCGTACCAAGAGACCCAGTACTTC
CASTRVFPYQETQYF
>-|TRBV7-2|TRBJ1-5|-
TGTGCCAGCAGCTTCGGCGGGAAGCCAGGGCAGCCCCAGCATTTT
CASSFGGKPGQPQHF
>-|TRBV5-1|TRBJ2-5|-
TGCGCCAGCAGCTTGTGGCAGGGGGAGACCCAGTACTTC
CASSLWQGETQYF
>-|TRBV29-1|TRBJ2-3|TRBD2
TGCAGCGTTGGAGCGGGGTCGGTCACAGATACGCAGTATTTT
CSVGAGSVTDTQYF
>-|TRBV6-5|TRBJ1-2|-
TGTGCCAGCAGTACCTCAGGGGATTATGGCTACACCTTC
CASSTSGDYGYTF
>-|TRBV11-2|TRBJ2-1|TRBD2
TGTGCCAGCAGCTCCTACCTGGGGGCGGGAGGAGGGGGTAGTGAGCAGTTCTTC
CASSSYLGAGGGGSEQFF
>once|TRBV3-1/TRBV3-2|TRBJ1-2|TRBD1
TGTGCCAGCAGCCACCACAGGGGGCGTTGGTATGGCTACACCTTC
CASSHHRGRWYGYTF
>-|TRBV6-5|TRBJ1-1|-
TGTGCCAGCAGTCTCCCCCAGGGATGGACTGAAGCTTTCTTT
CASSLPQGWTEAFF
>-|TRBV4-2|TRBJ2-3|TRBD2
TGTGCCAGCGGGAGGGCCTTATTCTTCACAGATACGCAGTATTTT
CASGRALFFTDTQYF
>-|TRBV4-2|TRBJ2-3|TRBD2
TGTGCCAGCAGCCAGGGACTAGCGGGAGGCGCAGATACGCAGTATTTT
CASSQGLAGGADTQYF
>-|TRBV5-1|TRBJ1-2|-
TGCGCCAGCAGTTCCGAGACTAACTATGGCTACACCTTC
CASSSETNYGYTF
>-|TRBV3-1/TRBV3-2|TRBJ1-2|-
TGTGCCAGCAGCCCCCGAGAGGGTGGCTACACCTTC
CASSPREGGYTF
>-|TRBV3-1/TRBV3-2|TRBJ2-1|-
TGTGCCAGCACATTCGGAAACGGGATTTCCTACAATGAGCAGTTCTTC
CASTFGNGISYNEQFF
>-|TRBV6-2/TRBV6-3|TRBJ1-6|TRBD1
TGTGCCAGCAGTATTCACGGGACAGATAATTCACCCCTCCACTTT
CASSIHGTDNSPLHF
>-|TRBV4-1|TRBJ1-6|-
TGCGCCAGCAGCCAGGTCGGAGGAAATTCACCCCTCCACTTT
CASSQVGGNSPLHF